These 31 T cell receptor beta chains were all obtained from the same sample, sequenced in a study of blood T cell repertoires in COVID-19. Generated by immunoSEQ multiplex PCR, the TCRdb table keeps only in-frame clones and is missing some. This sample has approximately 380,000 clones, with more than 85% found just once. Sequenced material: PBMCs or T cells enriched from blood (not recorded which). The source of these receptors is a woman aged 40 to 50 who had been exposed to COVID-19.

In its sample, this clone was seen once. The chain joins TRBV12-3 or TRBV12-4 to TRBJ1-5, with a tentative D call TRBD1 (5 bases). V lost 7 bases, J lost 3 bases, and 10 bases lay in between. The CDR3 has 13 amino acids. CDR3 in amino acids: CASTQEHNQPQHF. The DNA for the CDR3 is TGTGCCAGCACACAGGAACACAATCAGCCCCAGCATTTT.

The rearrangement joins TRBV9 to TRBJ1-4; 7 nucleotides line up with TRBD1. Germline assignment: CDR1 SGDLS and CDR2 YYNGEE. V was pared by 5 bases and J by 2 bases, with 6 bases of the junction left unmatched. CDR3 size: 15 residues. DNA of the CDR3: TGTGCCAGCAGTAAGGGGGGACAGACTAATGAAAAACTGTTTTTT. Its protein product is CASSKGGQTNEKLFF.

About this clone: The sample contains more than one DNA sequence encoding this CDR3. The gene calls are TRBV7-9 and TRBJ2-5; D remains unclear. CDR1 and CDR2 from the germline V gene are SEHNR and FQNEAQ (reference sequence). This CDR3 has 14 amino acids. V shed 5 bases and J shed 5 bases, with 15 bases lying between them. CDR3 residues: CASSPRGVQETQYF. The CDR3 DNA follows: TGTGCCAGCAGCCCCCGCGGTGTGCAGGAGACCCAGTACTTC.

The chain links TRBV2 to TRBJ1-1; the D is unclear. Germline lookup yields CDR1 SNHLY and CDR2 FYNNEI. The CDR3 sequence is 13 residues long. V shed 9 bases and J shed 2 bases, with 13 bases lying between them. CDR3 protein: CARTRKSNTEAFF. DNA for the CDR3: TGTGCCAGAACAAGAAAGTCAAACACTGAAGCTTTCTTT.

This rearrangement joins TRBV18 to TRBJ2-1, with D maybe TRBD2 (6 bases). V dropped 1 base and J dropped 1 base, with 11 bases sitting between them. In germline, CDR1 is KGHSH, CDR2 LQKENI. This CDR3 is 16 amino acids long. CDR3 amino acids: CASSPLFGGSYNEQFF. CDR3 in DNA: TGTGCCAGCTCACCACTCTTTGGAGGGTCCTACAATGAGCAGTTCTTC.

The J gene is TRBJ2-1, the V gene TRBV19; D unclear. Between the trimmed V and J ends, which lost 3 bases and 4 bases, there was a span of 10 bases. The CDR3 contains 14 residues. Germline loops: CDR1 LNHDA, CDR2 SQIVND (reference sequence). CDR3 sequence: CASSIRGGYNEQFF. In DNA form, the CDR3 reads TGTGCCAGTAGTATTCGTGGCGGATACAATGAGCAGTTCTTC.

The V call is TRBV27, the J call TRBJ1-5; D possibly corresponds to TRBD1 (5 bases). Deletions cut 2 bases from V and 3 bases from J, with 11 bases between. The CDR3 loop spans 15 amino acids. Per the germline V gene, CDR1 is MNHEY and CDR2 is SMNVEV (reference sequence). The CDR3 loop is CASSLTGPFNQPQHF. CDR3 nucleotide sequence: TGTGCCAGCAGTTTAACAGGCCCTTTCAATCAGCCCCAGCATTTT.

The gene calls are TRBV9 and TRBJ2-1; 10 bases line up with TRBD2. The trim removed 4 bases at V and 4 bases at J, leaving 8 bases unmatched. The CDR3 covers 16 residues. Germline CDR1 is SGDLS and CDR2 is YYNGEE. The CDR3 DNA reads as TGTGCCAGCAGCCCGATAGCGGGAGGCCCATACAATGAGCAGTTCTTC. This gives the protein CASSPIAGGPYNEQFF.

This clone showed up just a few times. The CDR3 coding sequence is TGTGCCACCAGTGATCCGACGACCTCAGGGGGAGTAAACACCATATATTTT. Encoded protein: CATSDPTTSGGVNTIYF. The chain carries TRBV24-1 and TRBJ1-3; 7 bases line up with TRBD1. The CDR3 has 17 amino acids. Trimming removed 3 bases from V and 6 bases from J; junction bases left unmatched: 13. CDR1 is KGHDR, CDR2 SFDVKD, per germline.

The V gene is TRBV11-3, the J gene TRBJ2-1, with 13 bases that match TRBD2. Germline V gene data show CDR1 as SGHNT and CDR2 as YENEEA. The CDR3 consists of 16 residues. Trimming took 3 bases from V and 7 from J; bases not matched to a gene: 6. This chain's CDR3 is CASSFAGTSGINEQFF. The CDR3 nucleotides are TGTGCCAGCAGCTTCGCAGGGACTAGCGGGATAAATGAGCAGTTCTTC. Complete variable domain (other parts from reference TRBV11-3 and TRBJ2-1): EAGVVQSPRYKIIEKKQPVAFWCNPISGHNTLYWYLQNLGQGPELLIRYENEEAVDDSQLPKDRFSAERLKGVDSTLKIQPAELGDSAVYLCASSFAGTSGINEQFFGPGTRLTVL.

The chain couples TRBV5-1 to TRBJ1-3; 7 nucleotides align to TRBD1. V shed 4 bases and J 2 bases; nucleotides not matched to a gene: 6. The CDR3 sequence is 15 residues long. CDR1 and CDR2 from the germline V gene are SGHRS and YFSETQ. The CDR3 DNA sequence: TGCGCCAGCAGCGCCCGAGGGGGCGCTGGAAACACCATATATTTT. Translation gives CASSARGGAGNTIYF.

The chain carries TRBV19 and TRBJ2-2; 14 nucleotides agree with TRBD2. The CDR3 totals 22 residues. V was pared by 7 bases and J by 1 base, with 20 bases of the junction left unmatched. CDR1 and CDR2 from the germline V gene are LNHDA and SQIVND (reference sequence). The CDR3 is CASTYRTSGGRTRLGNTGELFF. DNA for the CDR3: TGTGCCAGTACCTACCGGACTAGCGGGGGGCGTACTCGATTAGGGAACACCGGGGAGCTGTTTTTT. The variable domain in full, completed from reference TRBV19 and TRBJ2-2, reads DGGITQSPKYLFRKEGQNVTLSCEQNLNHDAMYWYRQDPGQGLRLIYYSQIVNDFQKGDIAEGYSVSREKKESFPLTVTSAQKNPTAFYLCASTYRTSGGRTRLGNTGELFFGEGSRLTVL.

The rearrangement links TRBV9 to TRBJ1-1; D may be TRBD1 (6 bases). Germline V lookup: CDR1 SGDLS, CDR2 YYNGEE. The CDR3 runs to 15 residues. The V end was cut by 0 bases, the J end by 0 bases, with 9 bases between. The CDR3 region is CASSVVGGLNTEAFF. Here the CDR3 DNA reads TGTGCCAGCAGCGTAGTAGGGGGATTGAACACTGAAGCTTTCTTT.

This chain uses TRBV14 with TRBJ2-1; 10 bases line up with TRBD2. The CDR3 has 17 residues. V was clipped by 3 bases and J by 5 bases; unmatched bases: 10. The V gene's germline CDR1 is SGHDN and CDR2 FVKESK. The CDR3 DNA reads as TGTGCCAGCAGCCAGGGAGCGGGGGGGCTCGGGAACAATGAGCAGTTCTTC. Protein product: CASSQGAGGLGNNEQFF. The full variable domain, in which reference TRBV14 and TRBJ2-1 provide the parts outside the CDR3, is EAGVTQFPSHSVIEKGQTVTLRCDPISGHDNLYWYRRVMGKEIKFLLHFVKESKQDESGMPNNRFLAERTGGTYSTLKVQPAELEDSGVYFCASSQGAGGLGNNEQFFGPGTRLTVL.

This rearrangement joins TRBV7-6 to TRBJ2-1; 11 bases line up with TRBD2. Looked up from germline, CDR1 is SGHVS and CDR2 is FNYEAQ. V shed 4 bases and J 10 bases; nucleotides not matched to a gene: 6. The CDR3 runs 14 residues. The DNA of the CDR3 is TGTGCCAGCAGCTCCTCGGGACTAGCGGAGGAGCAGTTCTTC. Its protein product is CASSSSGLAEEQFF. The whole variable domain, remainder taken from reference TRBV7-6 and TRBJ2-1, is GAGVSQSPRYKVTKRGQDVALRCDPISGHVSLYWYRQALGQGPEFLTYFNYEAQQDKSGLPNDRFSAERPEGSISTLTIQRTEQRDSAMYRCASSSSGLAEEQFFGPGTRLTVL.

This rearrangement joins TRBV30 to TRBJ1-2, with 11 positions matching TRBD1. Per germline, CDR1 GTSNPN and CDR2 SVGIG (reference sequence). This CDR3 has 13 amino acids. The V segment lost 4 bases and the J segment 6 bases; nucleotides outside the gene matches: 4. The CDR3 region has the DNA TGTGCCTGGACACGGGACAGGGGGAATGGCTACACCTTC. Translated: CAWTRDRGNGYTF.

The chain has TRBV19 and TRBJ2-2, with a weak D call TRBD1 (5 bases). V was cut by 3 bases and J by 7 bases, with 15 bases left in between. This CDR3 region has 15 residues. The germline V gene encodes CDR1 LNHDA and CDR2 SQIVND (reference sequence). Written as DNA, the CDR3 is TGTGCCAGTAGTATCGGAGTAAGGCAGGGCGGGGAGCTGTTTTTT. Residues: CASSIGVRQGGELFF.

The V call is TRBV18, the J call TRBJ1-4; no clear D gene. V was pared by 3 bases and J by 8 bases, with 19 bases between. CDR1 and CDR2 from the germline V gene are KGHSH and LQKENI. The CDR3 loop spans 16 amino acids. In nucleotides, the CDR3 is TGTGCCAGCTCACCGACTAACAACGGGCCGGGGGAAAAACTGTTTTTT. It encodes CASSPTNNGPGEKLFF.

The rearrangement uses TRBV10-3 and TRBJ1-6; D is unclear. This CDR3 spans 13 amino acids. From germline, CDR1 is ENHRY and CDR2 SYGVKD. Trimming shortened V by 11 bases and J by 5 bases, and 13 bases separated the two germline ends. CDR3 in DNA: TGTGCCGCGCAGCCGACTGATAATTCACCCCTCCACTTT. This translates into CAAQPTDNSPLHF.

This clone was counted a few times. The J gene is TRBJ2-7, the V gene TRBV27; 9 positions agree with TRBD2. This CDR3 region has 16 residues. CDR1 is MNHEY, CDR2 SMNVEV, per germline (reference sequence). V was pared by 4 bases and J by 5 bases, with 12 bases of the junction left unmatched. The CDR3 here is CASSSTGLAVAHEQYF. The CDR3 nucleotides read TGTGCCAGCAGTTCAACGGGACTAGCAGTGGCTCACGAGCAGTACTTC.

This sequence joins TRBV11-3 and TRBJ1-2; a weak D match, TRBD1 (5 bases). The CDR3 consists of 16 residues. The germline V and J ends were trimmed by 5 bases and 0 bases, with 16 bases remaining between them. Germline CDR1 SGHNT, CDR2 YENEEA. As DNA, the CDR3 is TGTGCCAGCAGCGGGGGAGGAGGGGTCACTAACTATGGCTACACCTTC. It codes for CASSGGGGVTNYGYTF.

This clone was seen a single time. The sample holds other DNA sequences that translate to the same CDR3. In nucleotides, the CDR3 is TGTGCCAGCTCTCGGGAAGAGACCCAGTACTTC. It yields the protein CASSREETQYF. The gene calls are TRBV18 and TRBJ2-5, with no clear D. Germline-derived CDR1 and CDR2 are KGHSH and LQKENI. The CDR3 spans 11 residues. Deletions cut 6 bases from V and 3 bases from J, with 5 bases between.

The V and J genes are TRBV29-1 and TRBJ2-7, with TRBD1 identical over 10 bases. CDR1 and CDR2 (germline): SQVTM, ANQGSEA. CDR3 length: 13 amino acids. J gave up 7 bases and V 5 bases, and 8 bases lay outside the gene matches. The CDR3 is CSVSDRGRGEQYF. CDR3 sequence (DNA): TGCAGCGTTTCGGACAGGGGGAGGGGGGAGCAGTACTTC.

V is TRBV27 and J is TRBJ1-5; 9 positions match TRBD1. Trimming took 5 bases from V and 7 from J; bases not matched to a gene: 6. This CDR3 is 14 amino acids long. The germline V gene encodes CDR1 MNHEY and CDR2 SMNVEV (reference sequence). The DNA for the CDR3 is TGTGCCAGCAGTCCCGGACAGGGGTGGCAGCCCCAGCATTTT. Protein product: CASSPGQGWQPQHF.

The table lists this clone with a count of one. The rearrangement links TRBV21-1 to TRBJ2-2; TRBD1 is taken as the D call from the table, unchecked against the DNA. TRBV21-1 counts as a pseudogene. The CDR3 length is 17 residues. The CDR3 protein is CASSARRQASNTGELFF. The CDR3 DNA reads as TGTGCCAGCAGCGCGCGTAGACAAGCTTCGAACACCGGGGAGCTGTTTTTT.

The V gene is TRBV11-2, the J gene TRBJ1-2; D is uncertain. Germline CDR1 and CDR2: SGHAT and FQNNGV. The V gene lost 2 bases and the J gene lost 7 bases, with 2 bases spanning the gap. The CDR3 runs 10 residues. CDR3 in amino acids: CASSLRGYTF. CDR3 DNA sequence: TGTGCCAGCAGCTTACGTGGCTACACCTTC. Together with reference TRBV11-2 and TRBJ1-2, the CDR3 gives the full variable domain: EAGVAQSPRYKIIEKRQSVAFWCNPISGHATLYWYQQILGQGPKLLIQFQNNGVVDDSQLPKDRFSAERLKGVDSTLKIQPAKLEDSAVYLCASSLRGYTFGSGTRLTVV.

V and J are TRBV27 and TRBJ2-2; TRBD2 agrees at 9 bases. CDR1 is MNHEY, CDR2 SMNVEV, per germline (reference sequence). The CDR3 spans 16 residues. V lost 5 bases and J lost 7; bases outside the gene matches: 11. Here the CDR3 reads CASSTTGTSYNGELFF. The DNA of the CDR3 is TGTGCCAGCAGTACGACCGGGACTAGCTATAACGGGGAGCTGTTTTTT.

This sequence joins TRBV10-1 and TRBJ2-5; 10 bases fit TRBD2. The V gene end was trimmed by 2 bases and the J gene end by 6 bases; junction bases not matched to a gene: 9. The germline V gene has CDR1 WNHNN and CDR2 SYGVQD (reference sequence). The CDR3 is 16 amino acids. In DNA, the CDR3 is TGCGCCAGCAGTGAGAGGCCCGGGACTAGCGTCAAGACCCAGTACTTC. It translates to CASSERPGTSVKTQYF.

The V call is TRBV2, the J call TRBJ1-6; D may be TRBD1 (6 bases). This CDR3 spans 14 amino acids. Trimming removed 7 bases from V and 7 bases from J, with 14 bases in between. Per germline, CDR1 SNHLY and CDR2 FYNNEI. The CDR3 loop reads CASIQQGWNSPLHF. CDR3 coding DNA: TGTGCCAGCATCCAACAGGGTTGGAATTCACCCCTCCACTTT.

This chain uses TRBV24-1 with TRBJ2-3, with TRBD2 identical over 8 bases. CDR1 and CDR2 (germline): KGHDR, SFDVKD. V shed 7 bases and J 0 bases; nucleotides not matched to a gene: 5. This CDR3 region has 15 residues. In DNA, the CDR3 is TGTGCCACCAGCGGGGCTAGCGGGAGCACAGATACGCAGTATTTT. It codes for CATSGASGSTDTQYF.

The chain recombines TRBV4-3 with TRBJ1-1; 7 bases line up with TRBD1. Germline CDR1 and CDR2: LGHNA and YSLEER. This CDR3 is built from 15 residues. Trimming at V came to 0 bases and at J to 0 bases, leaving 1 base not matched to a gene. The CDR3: CASSQETGMNTEAFF. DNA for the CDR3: TGCGCCAGCAGCCAAGAGACAGGGATGAACACTGAAGCTTTCTTT.